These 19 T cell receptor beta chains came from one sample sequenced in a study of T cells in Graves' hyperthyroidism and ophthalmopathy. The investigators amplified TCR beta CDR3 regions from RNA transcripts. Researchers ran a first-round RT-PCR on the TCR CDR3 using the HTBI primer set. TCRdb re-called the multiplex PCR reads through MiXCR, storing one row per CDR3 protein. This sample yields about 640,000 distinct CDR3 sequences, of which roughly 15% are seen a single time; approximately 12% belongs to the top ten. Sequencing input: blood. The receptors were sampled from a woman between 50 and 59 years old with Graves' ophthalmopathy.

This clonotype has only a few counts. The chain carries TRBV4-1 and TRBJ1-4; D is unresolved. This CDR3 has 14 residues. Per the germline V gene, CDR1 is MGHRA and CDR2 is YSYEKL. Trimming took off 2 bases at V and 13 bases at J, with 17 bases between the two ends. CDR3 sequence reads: CASSQTSRQTRLFF. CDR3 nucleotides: TGCGCCAGCAGCCAAACCTCTCGACAAACGCGACTGTTTTTT.

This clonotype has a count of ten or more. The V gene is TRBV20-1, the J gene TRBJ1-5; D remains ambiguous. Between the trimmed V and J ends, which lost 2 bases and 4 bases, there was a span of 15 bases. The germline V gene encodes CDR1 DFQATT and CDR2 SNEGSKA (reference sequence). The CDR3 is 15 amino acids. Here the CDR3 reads CSARHGDFGNQPQHF. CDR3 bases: TGCAGTGCTAGACACGGGGATTTCGGGAATCAGCCCCAGCATTTT.

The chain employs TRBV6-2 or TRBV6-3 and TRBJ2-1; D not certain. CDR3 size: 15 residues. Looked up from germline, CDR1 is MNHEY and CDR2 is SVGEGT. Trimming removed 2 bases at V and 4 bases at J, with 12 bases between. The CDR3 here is CASSYEAPQYNEQFF. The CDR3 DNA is TGTGCCAGCAGTTACGAAGCTCCCCAATACAATGAGCAGTTCTTC.

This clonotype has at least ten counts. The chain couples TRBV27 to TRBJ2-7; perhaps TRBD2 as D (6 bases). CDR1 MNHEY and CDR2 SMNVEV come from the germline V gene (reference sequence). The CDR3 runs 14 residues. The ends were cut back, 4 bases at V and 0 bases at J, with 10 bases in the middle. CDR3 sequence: CASSSTRYSYEQYF. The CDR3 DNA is TGTGCCAGCAGTTCGACTAGATACTCCTACGAGCAGTACTTC.

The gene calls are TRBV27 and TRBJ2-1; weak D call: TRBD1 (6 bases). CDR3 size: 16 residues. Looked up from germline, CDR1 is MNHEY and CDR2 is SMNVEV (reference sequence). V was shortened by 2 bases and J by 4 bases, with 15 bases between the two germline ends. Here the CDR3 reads CASSLTAGAFYNEQFF. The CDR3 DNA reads TGTGCCAGCAGTTTAACGGCAGGGGCTTTTTACAATGAGCAGTTCTTC.

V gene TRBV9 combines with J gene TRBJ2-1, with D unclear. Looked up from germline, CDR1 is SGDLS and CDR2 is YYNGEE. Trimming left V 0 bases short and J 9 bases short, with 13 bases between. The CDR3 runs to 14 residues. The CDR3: CASSVGPIDGEQFF. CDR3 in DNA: TGTGCCAGCAGCGTAGGCCCTATAGATGGTGAGCAGTTCTTC.

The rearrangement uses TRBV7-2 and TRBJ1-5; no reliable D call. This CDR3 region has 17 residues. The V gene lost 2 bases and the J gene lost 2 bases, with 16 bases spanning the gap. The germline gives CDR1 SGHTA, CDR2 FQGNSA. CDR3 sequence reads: CASSLRAGPGGNQPQHF. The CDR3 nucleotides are TGTGCCAGCAGCTTAAGGGCCGGCCCCGGGGGCAATCAGCCCCAGCATTTT. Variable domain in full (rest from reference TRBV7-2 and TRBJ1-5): GAGVSQSPSNKVTEKGKDVELRCDPISGHTALYWYRQSLGQGLEFLIYFQGNSAPDKSGLPSDRFSAERTGGSVSTLTIQRTQQEDSAVYLCASSLRAGPGGNQPQHFGDGTRLSIL.

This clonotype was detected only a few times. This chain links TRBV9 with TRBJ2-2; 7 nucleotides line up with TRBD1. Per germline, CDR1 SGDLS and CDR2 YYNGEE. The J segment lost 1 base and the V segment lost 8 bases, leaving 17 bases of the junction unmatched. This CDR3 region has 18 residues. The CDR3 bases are TGTGCCAGTAACCAGGGACAGAGCTTCCAAGGGAACACCGGGGAGCTGTTTTTT. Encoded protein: CASNQGQSFQGNTGELFF.

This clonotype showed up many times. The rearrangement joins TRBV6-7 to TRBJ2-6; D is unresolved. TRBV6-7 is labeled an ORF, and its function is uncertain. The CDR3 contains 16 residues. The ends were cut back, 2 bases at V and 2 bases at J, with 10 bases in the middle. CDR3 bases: TGTGCCAGCAGTTACCCCCAAGATACTGGGGCCAACGTCCTGACTTTC. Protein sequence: CASSYPQDTGANVLTF.

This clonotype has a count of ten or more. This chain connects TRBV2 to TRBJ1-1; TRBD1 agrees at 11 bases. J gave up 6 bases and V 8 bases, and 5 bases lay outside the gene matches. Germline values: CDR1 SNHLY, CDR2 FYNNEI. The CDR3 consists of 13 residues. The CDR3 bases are TGTGCCAGCCAGGACAGGGGGCGGGCTGAAGCTTTCTTT. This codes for CASQDRGRAEAFF. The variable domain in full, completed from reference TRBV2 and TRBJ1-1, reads EPEVTQTPSHQVTQMGQEVILRCVPISNHLYFYWYRQILGQKVEFLVSFYNNEISEKSEIFDDQFSVERPDGSNFTLKIRSTKLEDSAMYFCASQDRGRAEAFFGQGTRLTVV.

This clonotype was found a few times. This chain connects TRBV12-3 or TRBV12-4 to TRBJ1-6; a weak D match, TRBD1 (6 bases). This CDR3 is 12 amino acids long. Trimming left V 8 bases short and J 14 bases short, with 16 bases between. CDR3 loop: CASGIRGITLHF. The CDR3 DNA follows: TGTGCCAGCGGGATCAGGGGAATAACCCTCCACTTT.

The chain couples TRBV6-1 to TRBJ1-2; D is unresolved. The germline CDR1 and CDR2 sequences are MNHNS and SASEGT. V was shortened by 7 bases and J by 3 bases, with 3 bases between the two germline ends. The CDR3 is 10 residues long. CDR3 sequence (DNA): TGTGCCAGCACCCACTATGGCTACACCTTC. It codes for CASTHYGYTF.

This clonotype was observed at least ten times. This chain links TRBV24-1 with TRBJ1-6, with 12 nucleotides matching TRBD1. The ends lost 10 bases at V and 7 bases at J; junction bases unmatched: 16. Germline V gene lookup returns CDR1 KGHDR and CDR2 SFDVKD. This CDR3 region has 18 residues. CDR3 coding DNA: TGTGCCACAAGAAACGGGACAGGGGGCAACGTGTGGAATTCACCCCTCCACTTT. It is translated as CATRNGTGGNVWNSPLHF.

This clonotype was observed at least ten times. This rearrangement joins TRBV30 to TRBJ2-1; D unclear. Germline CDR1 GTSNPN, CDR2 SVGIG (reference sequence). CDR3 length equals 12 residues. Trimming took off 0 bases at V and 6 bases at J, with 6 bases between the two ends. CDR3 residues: CAWSVQPNEQFF. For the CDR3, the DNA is TGTGCCTGGAGTGTACAGCCCAATGAGCAGTTCTTC.

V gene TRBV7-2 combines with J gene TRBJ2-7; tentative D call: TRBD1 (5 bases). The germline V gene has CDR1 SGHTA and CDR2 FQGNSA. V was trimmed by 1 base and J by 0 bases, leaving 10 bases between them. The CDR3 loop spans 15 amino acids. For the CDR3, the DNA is TGTGCCAGCAGCTTAGTCAGGACACCCTCCTACGAGCAGTACTTC. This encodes CASSLVRTPSYEQYF.

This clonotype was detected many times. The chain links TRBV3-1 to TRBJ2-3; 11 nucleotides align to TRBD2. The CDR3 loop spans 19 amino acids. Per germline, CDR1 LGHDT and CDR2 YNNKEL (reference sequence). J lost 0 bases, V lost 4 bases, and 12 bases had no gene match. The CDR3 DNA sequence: TGTGCCAGCAGCCGTCGTGGGACTAGCGGATCCTCTAGCACAGATACGCAGTATTTT. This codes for CASSRRGTSGSSSTDTQYF.

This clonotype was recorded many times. CDR3 sequence: CASSARDTSLPNEKLFF. CDR3 DNA: TGTGCCAGCAGTGCCCGGGACACAAGTCTTCCTAATGAAAAACTGTTTTTT. The rearrangement joins TRBV28 to TRBJ1-4; perhaps TRBD1 as D (6 bases). Germline CDR1 MDHEN, CDR2 SYDVKM. This CDR3 region has 17 residues. V shed 5 bases and J shed 3 bases, with 19 bases lying between them.

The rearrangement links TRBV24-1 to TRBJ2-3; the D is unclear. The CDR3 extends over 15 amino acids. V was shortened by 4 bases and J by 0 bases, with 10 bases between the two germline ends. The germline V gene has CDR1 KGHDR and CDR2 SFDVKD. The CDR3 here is CATSDLGLSTDTQYF. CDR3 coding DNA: TGTGCCACCAGTGACCTAGGGTTGAGCACAGATACGCAGTATTTT.

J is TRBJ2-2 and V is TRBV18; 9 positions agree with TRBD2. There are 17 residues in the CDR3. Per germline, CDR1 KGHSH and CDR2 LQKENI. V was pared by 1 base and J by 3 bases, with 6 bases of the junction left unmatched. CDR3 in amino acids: CASSPLSLAGYTGELFF. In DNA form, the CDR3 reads TGTGCCAGCTCACCACTCTCGCTAGCGGGGTACACCGGGGAGCTGTTTTTT.